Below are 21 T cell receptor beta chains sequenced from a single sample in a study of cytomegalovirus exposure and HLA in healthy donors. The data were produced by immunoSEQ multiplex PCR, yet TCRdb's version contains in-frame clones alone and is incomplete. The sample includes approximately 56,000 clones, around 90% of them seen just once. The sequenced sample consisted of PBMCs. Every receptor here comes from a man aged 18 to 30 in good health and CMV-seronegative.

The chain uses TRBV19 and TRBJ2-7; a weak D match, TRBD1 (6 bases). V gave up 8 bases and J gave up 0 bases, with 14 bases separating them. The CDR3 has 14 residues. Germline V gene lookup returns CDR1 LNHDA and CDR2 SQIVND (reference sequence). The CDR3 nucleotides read TGTGCCAGTCGAGGGACAAAGAGCTCCTACGAGCAGTACTTC. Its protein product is CASRGTKSSYEQYF.

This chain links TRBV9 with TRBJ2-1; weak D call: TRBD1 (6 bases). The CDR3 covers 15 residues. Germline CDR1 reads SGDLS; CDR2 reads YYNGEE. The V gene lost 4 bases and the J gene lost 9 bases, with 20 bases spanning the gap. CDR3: CASSFEGVQHGEQFF. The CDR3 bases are TGTGCCAGCAGCTTCGAGGGGGTTCAACATGGTGAGCAGTTCTTC.

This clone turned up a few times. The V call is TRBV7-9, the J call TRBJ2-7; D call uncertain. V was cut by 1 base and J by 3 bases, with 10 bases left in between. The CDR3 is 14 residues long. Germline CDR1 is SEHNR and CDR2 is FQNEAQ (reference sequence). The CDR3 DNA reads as TGTGCCAGCAGCTTAGGCGGATTCATCTACGAGCAGTACTTC. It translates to CASSLGGFIYEQYF.

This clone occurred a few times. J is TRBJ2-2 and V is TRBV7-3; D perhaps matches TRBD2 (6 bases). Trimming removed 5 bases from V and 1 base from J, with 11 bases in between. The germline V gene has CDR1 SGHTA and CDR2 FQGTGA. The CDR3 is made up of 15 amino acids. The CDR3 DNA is TGTGCCAGCAGCACCCGTAGCGGGAACACCGGGGAGCTGTTTTTT. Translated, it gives CASSTRSGNTGELFF. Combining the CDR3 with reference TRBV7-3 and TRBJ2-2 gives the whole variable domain GAGVSQTPSNKVTEKGKYVELRCDPISGHTALYWYRQSLGQGPEFLIYFQGTGAADDSGLPNDRFFAVRPEGSVSTLKIQRTERGDSAVYLCASSTRSGNTGELFFGEGSRLTVL.

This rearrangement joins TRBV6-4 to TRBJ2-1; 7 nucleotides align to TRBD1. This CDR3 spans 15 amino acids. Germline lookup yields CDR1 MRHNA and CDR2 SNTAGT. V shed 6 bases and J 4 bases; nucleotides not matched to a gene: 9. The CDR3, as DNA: TGTGCCAGCAGCGAGGGGGACAGCGCTTACAATGAGCAGTTCTTC. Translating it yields CASSEGDSAYNEQFF.

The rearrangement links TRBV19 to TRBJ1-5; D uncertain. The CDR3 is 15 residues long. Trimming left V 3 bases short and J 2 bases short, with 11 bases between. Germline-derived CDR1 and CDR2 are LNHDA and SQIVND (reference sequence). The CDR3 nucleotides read TGTGCCAGTAGTATGGAGCCCTGGGGCAATCAGCCCCAGCATTTT. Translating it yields CASSMEPWGNQPQHF.

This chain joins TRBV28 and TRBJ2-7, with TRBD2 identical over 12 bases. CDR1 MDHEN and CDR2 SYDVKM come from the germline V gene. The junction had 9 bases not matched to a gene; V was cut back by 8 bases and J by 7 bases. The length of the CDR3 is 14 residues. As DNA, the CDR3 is TGTGCCAGCTATACTAGCGGGAGGACGCTAGAGCAGTACTTC. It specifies CASYTSGRTLEQYF.

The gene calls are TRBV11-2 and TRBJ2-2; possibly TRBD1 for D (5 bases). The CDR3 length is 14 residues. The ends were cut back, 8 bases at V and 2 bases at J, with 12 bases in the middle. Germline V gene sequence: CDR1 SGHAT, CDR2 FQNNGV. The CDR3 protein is CASGQGPNTGELFF. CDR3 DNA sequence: TGTGCCAGCGGGCAGGGCCCCAACACCGGGGAGCTGTTTTTT.

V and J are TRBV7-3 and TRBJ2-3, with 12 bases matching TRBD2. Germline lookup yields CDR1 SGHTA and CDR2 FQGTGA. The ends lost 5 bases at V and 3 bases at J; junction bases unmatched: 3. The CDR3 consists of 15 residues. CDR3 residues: CASSRTSGKTDTQYF. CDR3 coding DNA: TGTGCCAGCAGCCGGACTAGCGGGAAGACAGATACGCAGTATTTT.

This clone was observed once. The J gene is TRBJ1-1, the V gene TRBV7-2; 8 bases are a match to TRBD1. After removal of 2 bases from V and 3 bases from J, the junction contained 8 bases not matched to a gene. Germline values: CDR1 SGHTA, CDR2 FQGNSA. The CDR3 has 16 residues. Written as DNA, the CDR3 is TGTGCCAGCAGCTTACCTAGACAGGGGCCGTACACTGAAGCTTTCTTT. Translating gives CASSLPRQGPYTEAFF.

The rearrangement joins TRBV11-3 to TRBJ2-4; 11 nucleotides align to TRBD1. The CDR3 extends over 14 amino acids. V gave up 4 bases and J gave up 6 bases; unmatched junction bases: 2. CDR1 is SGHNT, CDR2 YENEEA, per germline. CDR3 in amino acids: CASSSGTGGNIQYF. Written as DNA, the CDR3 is TGTGCCAGCAGCTCCGGGACAGGGGGAAACATTCAGTACTTC.

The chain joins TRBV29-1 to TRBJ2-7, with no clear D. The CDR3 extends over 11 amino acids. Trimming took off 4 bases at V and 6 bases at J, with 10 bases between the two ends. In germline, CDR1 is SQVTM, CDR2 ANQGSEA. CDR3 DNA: TGCAGCGTTGTATCTATTTCCGAGCAGTACTTC. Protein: CSVVSISEQYF.

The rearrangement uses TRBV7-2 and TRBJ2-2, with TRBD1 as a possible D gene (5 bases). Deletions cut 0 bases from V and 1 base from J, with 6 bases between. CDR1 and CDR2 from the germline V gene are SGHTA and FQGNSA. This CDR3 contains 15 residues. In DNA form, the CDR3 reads TGTGCCAGCAGCTTAGCACAGGTGAACACCGGGGAGCTGTTTTTT. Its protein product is CASSLAQVNTGELFF.

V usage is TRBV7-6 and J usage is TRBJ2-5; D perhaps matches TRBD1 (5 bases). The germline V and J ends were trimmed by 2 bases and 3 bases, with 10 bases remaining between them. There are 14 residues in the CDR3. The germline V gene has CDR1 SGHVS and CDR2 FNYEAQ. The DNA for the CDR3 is TGTGCCAGCAGCTTACAGGGTGAGAAAGAGACCCAGTACTTC. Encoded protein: CASSLQGEKETQYF.

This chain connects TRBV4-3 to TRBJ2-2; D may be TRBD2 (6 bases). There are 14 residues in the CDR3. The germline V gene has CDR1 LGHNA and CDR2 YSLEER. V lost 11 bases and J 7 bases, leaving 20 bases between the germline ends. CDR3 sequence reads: CASRTTLSGGELFF. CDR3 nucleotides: TGCGCCTCTAGGACTACCCTTTCTGGCGGGGAGCTGTTTTTT.

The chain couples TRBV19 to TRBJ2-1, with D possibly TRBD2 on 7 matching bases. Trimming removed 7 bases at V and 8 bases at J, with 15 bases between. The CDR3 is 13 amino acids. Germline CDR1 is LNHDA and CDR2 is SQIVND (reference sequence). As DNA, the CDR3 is TGTGCCAGTAAGGGGGGGCTGGAAGATGAGCAGTTCTTC. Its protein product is CASKGGLEDEQFF.

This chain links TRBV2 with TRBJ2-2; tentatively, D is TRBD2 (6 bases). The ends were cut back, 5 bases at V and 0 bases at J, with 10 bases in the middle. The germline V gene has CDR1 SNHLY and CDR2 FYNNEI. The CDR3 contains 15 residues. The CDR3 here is CASSLGGANTGELFF. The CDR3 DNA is TGTGCCAGCAGTTTAGGCGGGGCGAACACCGGGGAGCTGTTTTTT.

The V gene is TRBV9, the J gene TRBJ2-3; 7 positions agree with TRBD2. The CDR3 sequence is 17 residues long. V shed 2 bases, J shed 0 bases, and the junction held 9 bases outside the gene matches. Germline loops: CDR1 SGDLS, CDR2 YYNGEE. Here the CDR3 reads CASSVRGSGLSTDTQYF. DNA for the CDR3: TGTGCCAGCAGCGTTAGAGGTAGCGGGCTTAGCACAGATACGCAGTATTTT.

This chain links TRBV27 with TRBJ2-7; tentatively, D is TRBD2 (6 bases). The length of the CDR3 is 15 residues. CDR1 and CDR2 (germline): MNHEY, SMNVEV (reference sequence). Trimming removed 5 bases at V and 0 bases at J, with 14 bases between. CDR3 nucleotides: TGTGCCAGCAGTAAATCTAGCGCGAGCTCCTACGAGCAGTACTTC. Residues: CASSKSSASSYEQYF.

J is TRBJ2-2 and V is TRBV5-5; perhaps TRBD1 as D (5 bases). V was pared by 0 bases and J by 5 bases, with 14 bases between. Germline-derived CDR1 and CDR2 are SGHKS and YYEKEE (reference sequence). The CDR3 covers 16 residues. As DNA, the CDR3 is TGTGCCAGCAGCTTGGGCTCACAGGTGACGACCGGGGAGCTGTTTTTT. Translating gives CASSLGSQVTTGELFF.

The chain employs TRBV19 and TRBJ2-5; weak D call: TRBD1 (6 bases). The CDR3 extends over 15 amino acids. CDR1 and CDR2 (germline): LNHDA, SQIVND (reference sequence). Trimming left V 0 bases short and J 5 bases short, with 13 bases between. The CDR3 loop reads CASSIEGGDGETQYF. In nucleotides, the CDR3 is TGTGCCAGTAGTATAGAAGGGGGAGACGGCGAGACCCAGTACTTC. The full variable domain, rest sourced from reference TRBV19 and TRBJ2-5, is DGGITQSPKYLFRKEGQNVTLSCEQNLNHDAMYWYRQDPGQGLRLIYYSQIVNDFQKGDIAEGYSVSREKKESFPLTVTSAQKNPTAFYLCASSIEGGDGETQYFGPGTRLLVL.